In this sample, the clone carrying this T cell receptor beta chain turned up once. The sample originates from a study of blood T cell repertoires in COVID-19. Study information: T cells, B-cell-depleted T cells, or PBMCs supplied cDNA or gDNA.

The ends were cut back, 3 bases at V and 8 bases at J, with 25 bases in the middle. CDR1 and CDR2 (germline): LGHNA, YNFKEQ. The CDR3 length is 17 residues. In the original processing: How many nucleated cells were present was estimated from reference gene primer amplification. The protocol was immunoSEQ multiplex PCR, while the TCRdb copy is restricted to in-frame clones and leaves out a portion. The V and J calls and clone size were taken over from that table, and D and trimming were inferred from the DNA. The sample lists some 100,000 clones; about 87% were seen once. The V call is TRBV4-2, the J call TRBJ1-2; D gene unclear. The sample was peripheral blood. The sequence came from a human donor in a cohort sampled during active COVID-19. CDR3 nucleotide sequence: TGTGCCAGCAGCCAGGAACTAATTCCAACCCGGCCTCGAGGCTACACCTTC. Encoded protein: CASSQELIPTRPRGYTF.